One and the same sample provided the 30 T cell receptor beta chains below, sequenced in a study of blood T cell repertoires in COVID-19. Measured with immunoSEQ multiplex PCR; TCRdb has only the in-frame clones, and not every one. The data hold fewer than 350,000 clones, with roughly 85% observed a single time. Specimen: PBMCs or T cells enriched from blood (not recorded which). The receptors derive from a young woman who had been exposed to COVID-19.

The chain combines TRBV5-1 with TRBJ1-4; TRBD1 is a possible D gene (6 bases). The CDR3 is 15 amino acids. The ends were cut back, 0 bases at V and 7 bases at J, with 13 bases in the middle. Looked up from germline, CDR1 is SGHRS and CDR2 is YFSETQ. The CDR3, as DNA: TGCGCCAGCAGCTTGGATCGGGGGGCGGGTGAAAAACTGTTTTTT. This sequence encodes CASSLDRGAGEKLFF.

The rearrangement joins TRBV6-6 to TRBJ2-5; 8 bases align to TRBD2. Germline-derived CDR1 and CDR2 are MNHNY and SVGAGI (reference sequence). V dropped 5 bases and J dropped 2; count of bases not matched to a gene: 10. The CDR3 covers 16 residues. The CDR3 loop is CASSRPGTSKQETQYF. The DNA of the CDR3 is TGTGCCAGCAGTCGCCCCGGGACTAGTAAGCAAGAGACCCAGTACTTC.

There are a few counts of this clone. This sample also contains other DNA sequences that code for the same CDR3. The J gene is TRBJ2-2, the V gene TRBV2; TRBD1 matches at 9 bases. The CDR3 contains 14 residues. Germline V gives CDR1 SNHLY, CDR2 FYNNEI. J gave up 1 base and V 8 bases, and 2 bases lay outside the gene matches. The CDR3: CASWGQGNTGELFF. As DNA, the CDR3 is TGTGCCAGCTGGGGACAGGGGAACACCGGGGAGCTGTTTTTT.

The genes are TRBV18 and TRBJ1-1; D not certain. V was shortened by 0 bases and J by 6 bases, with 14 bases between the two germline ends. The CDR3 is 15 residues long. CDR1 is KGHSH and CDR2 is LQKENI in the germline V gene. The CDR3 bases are TGTGCCAGCTCACCACCAATCAGGCAAATCTCTGAAGCTTTCTTT. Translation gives CASSPPIRQISEAFF.

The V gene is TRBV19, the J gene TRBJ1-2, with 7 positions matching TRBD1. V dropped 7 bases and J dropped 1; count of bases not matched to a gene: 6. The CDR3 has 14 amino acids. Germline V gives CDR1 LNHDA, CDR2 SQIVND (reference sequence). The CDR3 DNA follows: TGTGCCAGTAAAGAACAGGGGTATAACTATGGCTACACCTTC. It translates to CASKEQGYNYGYTF.

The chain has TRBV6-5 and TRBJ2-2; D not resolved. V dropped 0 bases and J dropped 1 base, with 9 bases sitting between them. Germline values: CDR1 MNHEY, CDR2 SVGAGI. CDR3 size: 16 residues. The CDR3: CASSYSSSVNTGELFF. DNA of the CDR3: TGTGCCAGCAGTTACTCGAGTTCCGTGAACACCGGGGAGCTGTTTTTT.

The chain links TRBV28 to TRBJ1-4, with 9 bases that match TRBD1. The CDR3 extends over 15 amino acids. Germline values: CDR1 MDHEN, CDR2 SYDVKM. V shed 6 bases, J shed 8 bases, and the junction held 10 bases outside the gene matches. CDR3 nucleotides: TGTGCCAGCAGACACCCGGGACAGGGTCCCGAAAAACTGTTTTTT. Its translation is CASRHPGQGPEKLFF. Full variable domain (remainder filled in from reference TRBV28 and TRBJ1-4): DVKVTQSSRYLVKRTGEKVFLECVQDMDHENMFWYRQDPGLGLRLIYFSYDVKMKEKGDIPEGYSVSREKKERFSLILESASTNQTSMYLCASRHPGQGPEKLFFGSGTQLSVL.

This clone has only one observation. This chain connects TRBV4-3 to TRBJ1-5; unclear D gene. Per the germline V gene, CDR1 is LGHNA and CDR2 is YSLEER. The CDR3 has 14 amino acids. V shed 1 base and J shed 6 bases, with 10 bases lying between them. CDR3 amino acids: CASSQAGAGQPQHF. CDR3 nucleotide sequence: TGCGCCAGCAGCCAAGCGGGAGCGGGTCAGCCCCAGCATTTT.

The CDR3 DNA sequence: TGTGCCAGCAGTTTTGCAGGTCCTCCCTACGAGCAGTACTTC. As protein: CASSFAGPPYEQYF. The chain couples TRBV28 to TRBJ2-7; D is undetermined. This CDR3 region has 14 residues. Deletions cut 3 bases from V and 2 bases from J, with 11 bases between. Germline values: CDR1 MDHEN, CDR2 SYDVKM.

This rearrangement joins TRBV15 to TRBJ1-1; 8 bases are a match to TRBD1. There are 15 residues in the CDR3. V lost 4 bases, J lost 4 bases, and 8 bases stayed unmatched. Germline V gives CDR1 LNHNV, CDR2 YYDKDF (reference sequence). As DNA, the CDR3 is TGTGCCACCAGCACCGGAGGGCAGGGGGCCACTGAAGCTTTCTTT. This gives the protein CATSTGGQGATEAFF.

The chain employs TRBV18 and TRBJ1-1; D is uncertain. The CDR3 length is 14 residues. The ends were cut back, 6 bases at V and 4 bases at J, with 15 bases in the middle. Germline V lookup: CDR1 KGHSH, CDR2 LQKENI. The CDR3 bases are TGTGCCAGCTCGTGGAGGGAGGAAGTCACTGAAGCTTTCTTT. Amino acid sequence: CASSWREEVTEAFF.

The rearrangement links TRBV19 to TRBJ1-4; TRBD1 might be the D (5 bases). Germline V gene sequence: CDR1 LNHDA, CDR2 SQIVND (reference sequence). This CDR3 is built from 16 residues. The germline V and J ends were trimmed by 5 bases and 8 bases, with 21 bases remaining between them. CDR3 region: CASSDLVGQGDEKLFF. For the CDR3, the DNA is TGTGCCAGTAGTGACCTCGTTGGGCAGGGTGACGAAAAACTGTTTTTT.

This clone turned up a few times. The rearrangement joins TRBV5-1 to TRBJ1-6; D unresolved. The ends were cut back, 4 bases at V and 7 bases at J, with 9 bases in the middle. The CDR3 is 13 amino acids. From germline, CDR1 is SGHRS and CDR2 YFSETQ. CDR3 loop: CASSGQSNSPLHF. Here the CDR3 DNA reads TGCGCCAGCAGCGGGCAGAGCAATTCACCCCTCCACTTT. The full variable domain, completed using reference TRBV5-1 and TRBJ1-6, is KAGVTQTPRYLIKTRGQQVTLSCSPISGHRSVSWYQQTPGQGLQFLFEYFSETQRNKGNFPGRFSGRQFSNSRSEMNVSTLELGDSALYLCASSGQSNSPLHFGNGTRLTVT.

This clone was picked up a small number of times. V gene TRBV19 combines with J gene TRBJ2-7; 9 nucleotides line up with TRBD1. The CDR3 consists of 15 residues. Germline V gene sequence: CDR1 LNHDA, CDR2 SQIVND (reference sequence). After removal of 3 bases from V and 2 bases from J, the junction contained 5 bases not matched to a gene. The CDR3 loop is CASSMGGTGTYEQYF. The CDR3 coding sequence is TGTGCCAGTAGTATGGGGGGGACAGGGACCTACGAGCAGTACTTC.

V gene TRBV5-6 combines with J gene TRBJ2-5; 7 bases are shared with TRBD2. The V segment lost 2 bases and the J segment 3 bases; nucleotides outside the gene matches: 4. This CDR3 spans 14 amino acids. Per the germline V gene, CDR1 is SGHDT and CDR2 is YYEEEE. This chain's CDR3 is CASSFQRGKETQYF. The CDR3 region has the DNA TGTGCCAGCAGCTTCCAGCGGGGAAAAGAGACCCAGTACTTC.

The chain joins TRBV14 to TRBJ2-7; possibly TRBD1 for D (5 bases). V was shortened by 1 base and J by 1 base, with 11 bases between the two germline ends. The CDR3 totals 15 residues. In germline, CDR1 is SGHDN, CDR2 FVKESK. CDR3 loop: CASSQVAGFSYEQYF. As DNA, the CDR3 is TGTGCCAGCAGCCAAGTGGCAGGGTTTTCCTACGAGCAGTACTTC.

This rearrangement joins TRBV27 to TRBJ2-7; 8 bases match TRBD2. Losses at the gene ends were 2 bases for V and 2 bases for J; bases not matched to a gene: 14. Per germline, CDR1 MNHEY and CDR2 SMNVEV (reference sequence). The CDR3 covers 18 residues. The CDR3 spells CASSLAAPGLGGTYEQYF. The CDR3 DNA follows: TGTGCCAGCAGTTTAGCCGCGCCGGGACTAGGAGGCACCTACGAGCAGTACTTC.

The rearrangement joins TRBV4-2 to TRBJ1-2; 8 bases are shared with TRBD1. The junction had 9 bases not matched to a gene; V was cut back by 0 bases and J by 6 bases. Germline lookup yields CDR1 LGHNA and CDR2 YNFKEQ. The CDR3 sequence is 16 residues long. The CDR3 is CASSQDSAGGNDGYTF. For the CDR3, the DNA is TGTGCCAGCAGCCAAGATTCCGCAGGGGGCAACGATGGCTACACCTTC.

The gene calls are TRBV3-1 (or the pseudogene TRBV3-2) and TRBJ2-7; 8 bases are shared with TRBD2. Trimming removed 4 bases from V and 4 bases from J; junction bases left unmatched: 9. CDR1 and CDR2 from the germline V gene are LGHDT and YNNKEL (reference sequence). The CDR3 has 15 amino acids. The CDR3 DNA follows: TGTGCCAGCAGCCCCGTCGGGGGGGGCGGTTACGAGCAGTACTTC. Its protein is CASSPVGGGGYEQYF.

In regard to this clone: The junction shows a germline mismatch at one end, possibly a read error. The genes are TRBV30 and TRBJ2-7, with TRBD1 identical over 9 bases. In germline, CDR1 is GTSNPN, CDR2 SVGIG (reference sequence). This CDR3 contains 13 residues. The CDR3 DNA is TGTGCCTGGAGTGTACAGGGACAGGGTGTTCTGGACTTC. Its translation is CAWSVQGQGVLDF.

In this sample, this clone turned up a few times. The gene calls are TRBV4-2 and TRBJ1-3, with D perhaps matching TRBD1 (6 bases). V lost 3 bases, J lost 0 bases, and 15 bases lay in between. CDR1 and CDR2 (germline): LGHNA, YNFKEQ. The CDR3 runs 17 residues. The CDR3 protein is CASSQMDRGYSGNTIYF. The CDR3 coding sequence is TGTGCCAGCAGCCAGATGGACAGAGGATACTCTGGAAACACCATATATTTT.

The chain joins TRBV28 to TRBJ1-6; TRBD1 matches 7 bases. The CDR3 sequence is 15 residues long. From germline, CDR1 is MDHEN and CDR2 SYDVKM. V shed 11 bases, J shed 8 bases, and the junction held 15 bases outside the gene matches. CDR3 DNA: TGTGCCTCAGCAGGGGGGCGTGGGGCACATTCACCCCTCCACTTT. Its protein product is CASAGGRGAHSPLHF.

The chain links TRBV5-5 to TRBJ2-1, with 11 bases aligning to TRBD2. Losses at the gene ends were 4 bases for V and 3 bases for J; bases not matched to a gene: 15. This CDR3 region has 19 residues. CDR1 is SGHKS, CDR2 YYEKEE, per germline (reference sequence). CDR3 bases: TGTGCCAGCAGCCTTCGCCTCCCCGGGACTAGCGGCAACTACAATGAGCAGTTCTTC. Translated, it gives CASSLRLPGTSGNYNEQFF.

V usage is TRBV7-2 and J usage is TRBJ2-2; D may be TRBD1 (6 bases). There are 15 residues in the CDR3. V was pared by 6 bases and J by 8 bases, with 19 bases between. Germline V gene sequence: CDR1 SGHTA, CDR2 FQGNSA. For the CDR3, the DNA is TGTGCCAGCAGTCCCGTTCCTCTAGGGGGAGGGGAGCTGTTTTTT. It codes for CASSPVPLGGGELFF.

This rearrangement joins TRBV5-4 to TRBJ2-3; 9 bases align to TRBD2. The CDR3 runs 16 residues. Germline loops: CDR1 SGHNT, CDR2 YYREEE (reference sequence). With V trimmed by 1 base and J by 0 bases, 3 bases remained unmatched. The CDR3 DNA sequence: TGTGCCAGCAGCTTGCCTAGCGGGACTAGCACAGATACGCAGTATTTT. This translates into CASSLPSGTSTDTQYF.

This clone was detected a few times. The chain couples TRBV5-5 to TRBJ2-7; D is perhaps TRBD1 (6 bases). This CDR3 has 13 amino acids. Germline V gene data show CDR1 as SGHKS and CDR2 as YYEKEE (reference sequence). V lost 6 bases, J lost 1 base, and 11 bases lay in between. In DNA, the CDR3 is TGTGCCAGCAAACGGACAGTATCCTACGAGCAGTACTTC. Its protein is CASKRTVSYEQYF.

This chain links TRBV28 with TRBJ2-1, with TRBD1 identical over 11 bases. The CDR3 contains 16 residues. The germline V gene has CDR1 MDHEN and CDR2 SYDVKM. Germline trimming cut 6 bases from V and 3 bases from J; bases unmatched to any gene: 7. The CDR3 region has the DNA TGTGCCAGCAGCCCGGGACAGGGGGGACTCTACAATGAGCAGTTCTTC. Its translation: CASSPGQGGLYNEQFF.

The CDR3 protein is CASSSTGGWDQPQHF. DNA for the CDR3: TGTGCCAGCAGCTCTACAGGGGGCTGGGATCAGCCCCAGCATTTT. The rearrangement joins TRBV5-6 to TRBJ1-5; 9 bases agree with TRBD1. The CDR3 runs to 15 residues. J was trimmed by 5 bases and V by 3 bases; bases with no gene match: 6. Per germline, CDR1 SGHDT and CDR2 YYEEEE.

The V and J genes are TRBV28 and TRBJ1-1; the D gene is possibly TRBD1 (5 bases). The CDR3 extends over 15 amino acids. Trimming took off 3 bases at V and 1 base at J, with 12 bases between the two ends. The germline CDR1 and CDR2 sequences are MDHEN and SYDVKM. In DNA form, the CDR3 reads TGTGCCAGCAGTTTCGAATACGGACAGAACACTGAAGCTTTCTTT. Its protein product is CASSFEYGQNTEAFF.

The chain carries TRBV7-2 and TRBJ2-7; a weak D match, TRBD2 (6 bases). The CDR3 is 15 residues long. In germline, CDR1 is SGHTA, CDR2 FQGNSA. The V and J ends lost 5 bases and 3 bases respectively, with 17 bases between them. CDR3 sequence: CASSPLGGSLYEQYF. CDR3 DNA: TGTGCCAGCAGCCCATTGGGGGGTAGCCTCTACGAGCAGTACTTC.